This TCR beta chain was retrieved from a study of immune cell composition in non-small cell lung cancer. Study information: Histologic subtype was mainly adenocarcinoma or squamous cell carcinoma. Findings of the study overall: Tumour-associated clones >0.5% occurred in roughly 35% of adenocarcinomas, roughly 75% of squamous.

Germline V gene lookup returns CDR1 SGDLS and CDR2 YYNGEE. V gave up 3 bases and J gave up 4 bases; unmatched junction bases: 5. The CDR3 covers 16 residues. TCRdb's table, derived via immunoSEQ multiplex PCR, lists solely in-frame clones and lacks some. The table shows just over 6,500 clones, with around 77% occurring only once. Normal lung sampling was at least 3 cm from the tumour, as distant as possible. Points on this clone: The antigen is undetermined.

Sequencing input: non-adjacent lung tissue. This rearrangement joins TRBV9 to TRBJ2-1, with 12 bases aligning to TRBD2. This sequence was found in a human donor with non-small cell lung cancer. The CDR3 loop reads CASSGPSGREYNEQFF. CDR3 nucleotides: TGTGCCAGCAGCGGACCTAGCGGGAGGGAATACAATGAGCAGTTCTTC.